The rows below give T cell receptor beta chains drawn from one sample of a study of blood T cell repertoires in COVID-19. TCRdb's table, derived via immunoSEQ multiplex PCR, lists solely in-frame clones and lacks some. The table records 55,000 to 70,000 clones, around 80% of them present only once. What was sequenced was peripheral blood. These receptors all come from an elderly woman with acute or convalescent COVID-19. The CDR3 runs from the conserved cysteine through the conserved F or W. The order of the fields is D gene, V gene, J gene, clone size, CDR3 DNA, CDR3 protein. D genes are given only for firm matches. The size entry is marked missing in some rows and otherwise reads once, few, many or a size class.

-	TRBV6-2/TRBV6-3	TRBJ1-5	-	TGTGCCAGCAGTTCGACACAGTACAATCAGCCCCAGCATTTT	CASSSTQYNQPQHF
TRBD1	TRBV5-1	TRBJ1-6	many	TGCGCCAGCAGCACTGGACAGGGGAACAATTCACCCCTCCACTTT	CASSTGQGNNSPLHF
TRBD2	TRBV29-1	TRBJ2-3	-	TGCAGCGTTGGTCGGCGGGGGGGCCCGCCAAGCACAGATACGCAGTATTTT	CSVGRRGGPPSTDTQYF
TRBD1	TRBV7-3	TRBJ2-7	-	TGTGCCAGCAGCTCACTTGGGGACAGGGACCACGAGCAGTACTTC	CASSSLGDRDHEQYF
TRBD1	TRBV5-1	TRBJ1-4	-	TGCGCCAGCAGACGGACAGGAGGGGAAAAACTGTTTTTT	CASRRTGGEKLFF
TRBD1	TRBV27	TRBJ1-1	-	TGTGCCAGCAGTCCAGGGACAGGGCAAATGAACACTGAAGCTTTCTTT	CASSPGTGQMNTEAFF
-	TRBV19	TRBJ2-3	-	TGTGCCAGTAGTATAGATCCGGCTAGCTCAGATACGCAGTATTTT	CASSIDPASSDTQYF
-	TRBV10-1	TRBJ1-6	-	TGCGCCAGCACCGGACCCAAGGACCGGGGTAATTCACCCCTCCACTTT	CASTGPKDRGNSPLHF
TRBD2	TRBV30	TRBJ2-7	few	TGTGCCTGGAGTAGGACTAGCCTCTCGTACGAGCAGTACTTC	CAWSRTSLSYEQYF
-	TRBV13	TRBJ1-3	once	TGTGCCAGCAGCTCAGGGGCCTCTGGAAACACCATATATTTT	CASSSGASGNTIYF
-	TRBV30	TRBJ1-1	-	TGTGCCTGTCCCCGGTCCAACACTGAAGCTTTCTTT	CACPRSNTEAFF
TRBD2	TRBV7-8	TRBJ2-1	-	TGTGCCAGCAGTCCTCGGGGGGGAGTTGACAATGAGCAGTTCTTC	CASSPRGGVDNEQFF
-	TRBV19	TRBJ2-6	-	TGTGCCAGTAGTATCGGGGGTTTACTCTCTGGGGCCAACGTCCTGACTTTC	CASSIGGLLSGANVLTF
TRBD2	TRBV5-1	TRBJ2-1	-	TGCGCCAGCAGCTTTAGTGCTAGCGGAGACAATGAGCAGTTCTTC	CASSFSASGDNEQFF
-	TRBV4-1	TRBJ2-3	-	TGCGCCAGCAGCGCCTACAGGGGAGGAGCAGATACGCAGTATTTT	CASSAYRGGADTQYF
-	TRBV7-9	TRBJ2-2	-	TGTGCCAGCAGCTCCACCCGGGGGGCTTGGGCCGGGGAGCTGTTTTTT	CASSSTRGAWAGELFF
-	TRBV4-1	TRBJ2-3	once	TGCGCCAGCAGCCAAGTTGCAGGGCTCGATACGCAGTATTTT	CASSQVAGLDTQYF
TRBD1	TRBV14	TRBJ1-2	-	TGTGCCAGCAGCCCCTACAGGGGCAGAACTAACTATGGCTACACCTTC	CASSPYRGRTNYGYTF
TRBD1	TRBV6-1	TRBJ1-4	-	TGTGCCAGCAGTGGGCCGGGACAGATAGTTTCGGAAAAACTGTTTTTT	CASSGPGQIVSEKLFF
-	TRBV5-1	TRBJ1-6	-	TGCGCCAGCAGCTTGGCCGGTCAGGAGGGGATTTCACCCCTCCACTTT	CASSLAGQEGISPLHF
TRBD2	TRBV10-3	TRBJ2-5	-	TGTGCCATCAGTGACCCAGCGGGGGTTGAGACCCAGTACTTC	CAISDPAGVETQYF
-	TRBV25-1	TRBJ2-1	-	TGTGCCAGCAGTGGGCTTGGCGGGACCAAAAGAGACCAGTTCTTC	CASSGLGGTKRDQFF
-	TRBV7-9	TRBJ2-7	few	TGTGCCAGCACCACCCCGGACATCTACGAGCAGTACTTC	CASTTPDIYEQYF
TRBD2	TRBV2	TRBJ2-3	-	TGTGCCAGCACGGGACTAGCGGGGGTCACAGATACGCAGTATTTT	CASTGLAGVTDTQYF
TRBD2	TRBV10-3	TRBJ2-3	-	TGTGCCATCAGTGAGTGGGGTAGCGGGGGGGCTGGTACGCAGTATTTT	CAISEWGSGGAGTQYF
-	TRBV7-9	TRBJ1-1	-	TGTGCCAGCAGCCCAGGGAAAGCAAACACTGAAGCTTTCTTT	CASSPGKANTEAFF
-	TRBV6-5	TRBJ1-5	-	TGTGCCAGCACTACCAGTAGCCTCTCCTTTCAGCCCCAGCATTTT	CASTTSSLSFQPQHF
-	TRBV9	TRBJ2-7	-	TGTGCCAGCAGCGTAGCTGCAGGGTCTTTCTCCTACGAGCAGTACTTC	CASSVAAGSFSYEQYF
TRBD2	TRBV7-9	TRBJ2-3	-	TGTGCCAGCAGCCAGTGGCGGGGGACCCCAGGAGGTACGCAGTATTTT	CASSQWRGTPGGTQYF
-	TRBV2	TRBJ1-1	once	TGTGCCAGCAGCGTACACAATGAAGCTTTCTTT	CASSVHNEAFF
TRBD1	TRBV11-2	TRBJ2-7	-	TGTGCCAGCAGCTTAGAAGGGGGCCCCAGCTCCTACGAGCAGTACTTC	CASSLEGGPSSYEQYF
-	TRBV4-2	TRBJ1-4	hyperexpanded	TGTGCCAGCAGCCAAGATCGGGGACTCCGAGGGGAAAAACTGTTTTTT	CASSQDRGLRGEKLFF
TRBD2	TRBV3-1/TRBV3-2	TRBJ2-5	-	TGTGCCAGCAGCCAAGACCGGGGGGGCACAGAGACCCAGTACTTC	CASSQDRGGTETQYF
-	TRBV7-8	TRBJ2-5	-	TGTGCCAGCAGCACCTCGGGTCCCGAGGCCCAGTACTTC	CASSTSGPEAQYF
TRBD2	TRBV10-1	TRBJ2-3	once	TGCGCCAGCAGTGAGGGGGGGGAGGCAGATACGCAGTATTTT	CASSEGGEADTQYF
TRBD1	TRBV2	TRBJ2-7	-	TGTGCCAGCACCTCGGACAGGGACTCCTACGAGCAGTACTTC	CASTSDRDSYEQYF
TRBD1	TRBV7-8	TRBJ2-3	-	TGTGCCAGCAGCCCAAGGGACAGATTTAGCACAGATACGCAGTATTTT	CASSPRDRFSTDTQYF
TRBD1	TRBV30	TRBJ1-4	-	TGTGCCTGGAGGGACCCGGGACAGGGTGTGGGAAAACTGTTTTTT	CAWRDPGQGVGKLFF
TRBD2	TRBV11-3	TRBJ2-1	once	TGTGCCAGCAGCTCGGGAGCGGGACTAGCGGGGGGAAGGGGGAATGAGCAGTTCTTC	CASSSGAGLAGGRGNEQFF
TRBD2	TRBV24-1	TRBJ2-3	-	TGTGCCACCAGTGACGGGGGACTAGCGGGAGATACGCAGTATTTT	CATSDGGLAGDTQYF
-	TRBV6-5	TRBJ1-4	-	TGTGCCAGCAGTCTAGACAGAACTAATGAAAAACTGTTTTTT	CASSLDRTNEKLFF
-	TRBV11-2	TRBJ2-1	-	TGTGCCAGCAGCTTAGGGCAGGGCCGCTACAATGAGCAGTTCTTC	CASSLGQGRYNEQFF
-	TRBV10-2	TRBJ1-1	-	TGCGCCAGCAGTGTTGCCAGGGATACTGAAGCTTTCTTT	CASSVARDTEAFF
TRBD1	TRBV3-1/TRBV3-2	TRBJ1-4	-	TGTGCCAGCAGCCAAGATAGAACAGGGGGGGATGAAAAACTGTTTTTT	CASSQDRTGGDEKLFF
-	TRBV10-3	TRBJ1-6	-	TGTGCCATCAGTGACCCGACAGATAATTCACCCCTCCACTTT	CAISDPTDNSPLHF
TRBD1	TRBV4-2	TRBJ1-4	once	TGTGCCAGCAGCCCCGGACAGGGGGCAGCTAATGAAAAACTGTTTTTT	CASSPGQGAANEKLFF
-	TRBV2	TRBJ1-2	once	TGTGCCAGCAGTGTTTCGACAGGCCATAACTATGGCTACACCTTC	CASSVSTGHNYGYTF
-	TRBV12-5	TRBJ1-5	-	TGTGCTAGTGGTTTGTCGACAAGCAATCAGCCCCAGCATTTT	CASGLSTSNQPQHF
TRBD2	TRBV6-6	TRBJ2-3	-	TGTGCCAGCAGTGCCTTTAGCGGGGGGAGCACAGATACGCAGTATTTT	CASSAFSGGSTDTQYF
-	TRBV3-1/TRBV3-2	TRBJ1-2	-	TGTGCCAGCAGCCAAGATATGACATTTGGGTATGGCTACACCTTC	CASSQDMTFGYGYTF
-	TRBV12-3/TRBV12-4	TRBJ1-1	-	TGTGCCAGCAGTTTAACAGGGTCCCCTCTAGCTTTCTTT	CASSLTGSPLAFF
-	TRBV9	TRBJ2-1	-	TGTGCCAGCAGCGCGAGGACAGCCTACAATGAGCAGTTCTTC	CASSARTAYNEQFF
-	TRBV18	TRBJ1-4	-	TGTGCCAGCTCACCAGGGCAGGATAATGAAAAACTGTTTTTT	CASSPGQDNEKLFF
TRBD1	TRBV3-1/TRBV3-2	TRBJ1-5	-	TGTGCCAGCAGCCAAGAGGCGACAGGGAGTCAGCCCCAGCATTTT	CASSQEATGSQPQHF
TRBD1	TRBV30	TRBJ2-5	-	TGTGCCTGGAGGGACAGGGCCTTGCGGACCCAGTACTTC	CAWRDRALRTQYF